A single sample gave rise to the 20 T cell receptor beta chains below, sequenced in a study of blood T cell repertoires in COVID-19. Method: immunoSEQ multiplex PCR; TCRdb's copy keeps in-frame clones and lacks some. The sample carries 150,000 to 200,000 clones, around 90% recorded once. Sequencing input: PBMCs or T cells enriched from blood (not recorded which). These receptor sequences come from a woman aged 18 to 35 who had recovered from COVID-19.

The J gene is TRBJ1-5, the V gene TRBV12-3 or TRBV12-4, with D perhaps TRBD1 (6 bases). V was pared by 5 bases and J by 4 bases, with 9 bases between. This CDR3 spans 13 amino acids. The CDR3 here is CASSTDRNQPQHF. The DNA of the CDR3 is TGTGCCAGCAGTACGGACAGAAATCAGCCCCAGCATTTT.

V gene TRBV3-1 (or the pseudogene TRBV3-2) combines with J gene TRBJ1-2; 8 bases are shared with TRBD1. The length of the CDR3 is 13 residues. The germline gives CDR1 LGHDT, CDR2 YNNKEL (reference sequence). The V and J ends lost 7 bases and 1 base, in that order; junction bases with no gene match: 2. The CDR3 sequence: CASTTGGNYGYTF. The CDR3 DNA follows: TGTGCCAGCACCACAGGGGGTAACTATGGCTACACCTTC.

This clone was picked up a small number of times. J is TRBJ1-1 and V is TRBV20-1, with D hard to call. The CDR3 has 12 residues. CDR1 DFQATT and CDR2 SNEGSKA come from the germline V gene (reference sequence). V was trimmed by 3 bases and J by 1 base, leaving 6 bases between them. The CDR3 reads CSASGRNTEAFF. The DNA of the CDR3 is TGCAGTGCTAGTGGCAGGAACACTGAAGCTTTCTTT.

This clone has just one count. The rearrangement links TRBV5-4 to TRBJ1-1; 7 nucleotides align to TRBD1. This CDR3 comprises 15 residues. The junction had 4 bases not matched to a gene; V was cut back by 0 bases and J by 2 bases. In germline, CDR1 is SGHNT, CDR2 YYREEE (reference sequence). CDR3 DNA: TGTGCCAGCAGCTTGGTCCGGACAGGAAACACTGAAGCTTTCTTT. As protein: CASSLVRTGNTEAFF.

The chain recombines TRBV25-1 with TRBJ2-5; 7 bases align to TRBD2. Per the germline V gene, CDR1 is MGHDK and CDR2 is SYGVNS. This CDR3 region has 16 residues. V was clipped by 5 bases and J by 2 bases; unmatched bases: 11. This CDR3 is CASSPLWGGEQETQYF. CDR3 sequence (DNA): TGTGCCAGCAGTCCCCTTTGGGGGGGGGAACAAGAGACCCAGTACTTC.

The chain couples TRBV2 to TRBJ1-5; D is ambiguous. V was clipped by 4 bases and J by 0 bases, with 10 bases between them. Per germline, CDR1 SNHLY and CDR2 FYNNEI. CDR3 length equals 15 residues. Written as DNA, the CDR3 is TGTGCCAGCAGTGGGAGTACACCTAGCAATCAGCCCCAGCATTTT. Translation gives CASSGSTPSNQPQHF.

This rearrangement joins TRBV2 to TRBJ1-5, with TRBD1 as a possible D gene (5 bases). The CDR3 consists of 13 residues. V lost 7 bases and J lost 5, with 12 bases in between. The germline gives CDR1 SNHLY, CDR2 FYNNEI. CDR3 nucleotides: TGTGCCAGCAACACTGAAGGGGATCAGCCCCAGCATTTT. It is translated as CASNTEGDQPQHF.

This chain joins TRBV7-9 and TRBJ1-3, with a weak D call TRBD1 (6 bases). This CDR3 has 14 amino acids. Germline CDR1 and CDR2: SEHNR and FQNEAQ (reference sequence). V dropped 5 bases and J dropped 1 base, with 9 bases sitting between them. CDR3 residues: CASSLGASGNTIYF. The CDR3 DNA reads as TGTGCCAGCAGCCTGGGGGCGTCTGGAAACACCATATATTTT.

This chain connects TRBV12-3 or TRBV12-4 to TRBJ1-1; no definite D call. This CDR3 is 12 amino acids long. Trimming removed 7 bases from V and 3 bases from J, with 9 bases in between. The CDR3 is CASTPGDTEAFF. CDR3 nucleotide sequence: TGTGCCAGCACCCCCGGGGACACTGAAGCTTTCTTT.

The rearrangement links TRBV4-1 to TRBJ1-2; unclear D gene. V dropped 2 bases and J dropped 7 bases, with 20 bases sitting between them. Germline values: CDR1 MGHRA, CDR2 YSYEKL. This CDR3 region has 16 residues. CDR3 residues: CASSQTRDPDRGGYTF. The CDR3 DNA follows: TGCGCCAGCAGCCAAACCCGGGATCCAGACCGGGGTGGCTACACCTTC.

Only one count was recorded for this clone. The chain has TRBV12-3 or TRBV12-4 and TRBJ1-4; no clear D. This CDR3 spans 13 amino acids. The ends were cut back, 5 bases at V and 4 bases at J, with 8 bases in the middle. CDR3 DNA: TGTGCCAGCAGTCCGGGTGGTAATGAAAAACTGTTTTTT. It is translated as CASSPGGNEKLFF.

The genes are TRBV20-1 and TRBJ1-6, with D uncertain. CDR3 length: 15 residues. Germline V gene lookup returns CDR1 DFQATT and CDR2 SNEGSKA (reference sequence). V was cut by 3 bases and J by 7 bases, with 16 bases left in between. CDR3 DNA: TGCAGTGCTAGTGTCCCAAACCAACGGAATTCACCCCTCCACTTT. Translated, it gives CSASVPNQRNSPLHF.

V usage is TRBV18 and J usage is TRBJ2-1, with D possibly being TRBD1 (5 bases). Trimming took 3 bases from V and 4 from J, leaving 13 bases between them. This CDR3 comprises 15 residues. Germline values: CDR1 KGHSH, CDR2 LQKENI. DNA of the CDR3: TGTGCCAGCTCACCGCAACTGGCAGGGTACAATGAGCAGTTCTTC. It specifies CASSPQLAGYNEQFF. Complete variable domain (other parts from reference TRBV18 and TRBJ2-1): NAGVMQNPRHLVRRRGQEARLRCSPMKGHSHVYWYRQLPEEGLKFMVYLQKENIIDESGMPKERFSAEFPKEGPSILRIQQVVRGDSAAYFCASSPQLAGYNEQFFGPGTRLTVL.

The chain joins TRBV28 to TRBJ1-2; D call uncertain. The CDR3 extends over 14 amino acids. CDR1 is MDHEN, CDR2 SYDVKM, per germline. V shed 4 bases and J shed 7 bases, with 16 bases lying between them. The CDR3 spells CASSSQPTQGGYTF. CDR3 nucleotides: TGTGCCAGCAGTTCACAGCCAACTCAAGGTGGCTACACCTTC.

This clone was counted between two and nine times. The V gene is TRBV9, the J gene TRBJ2-7; D unresolved. This CDR3 is built from 15 residues. Germline loops: CDR1 SGDLS, CDR2 YYNGEE. The ends were cut back, 3 bases at V and 4 bases at J, with 17 bases in the middle. The CDR3 coding sequence is TGTGCCAGCAGCGCGTCCCAGGCGCCCCTTTACGAGCAGTACTTC. Encoded protein: CASSASQAPLYEQYF.

The chain carries TRBV28 and TRBJ2-7, with D perhaps TRBD1 (6 bases). The V gene's germline CDR1 is MDHEN and CDR2 SYDVKM. The CDR3 is 16 residues long. The V gene lost 5 bases and the J gene lost 0 bases, with 17 bases spanning the gap. The CDR3 DNA is TGTGCCAGCAGTCCGTGGGACATGGAAAGCTCCTACGAGCAGTACTTC. Its protein is CASSPWDMESSYEQYF.

The CDR3 nucleotides read TGTGCCAGCAGCCCAGGGACAGGCGTGGACACTGAAGCTTTCTTT. Translation: CASSPGTGVDTEAFF. The chain employs TRBV7-9 and TRBJ1-1, with 8 bases that match TRBD1. In germline, CDR1 is SEHNR, CDR2 FQNEAQ (reference sequence). This CDR3 spans 15 amino acids. The trim removed 5 bases at V and 3 bases at J, leaving 8 bases unmatched.

The chain recombines TRBV5-8 with TRBJ1-1; 7 nucleotides line up with TRBD1. There are 14 residues in the CDR3. V dropped 6 bases and J dropped 7; count of bases not matched to a gene: 12. Germline V CDR1 and CDR2: SGHTS, YDEGEE. CDR3 in DNA: TGTGCCAGCACGCCCCAGACAGGGCTGGGTGAAGCTTTCTTT. Its protein is CASTPQTGLGEAFF. The variable domain in full, completed from reference TRBV5-8 and TRBJ1-1, reads EAGVTQSPTHLIKTRGQQATLRCSPISGHTSVYWYQQALGLGLQFLLWYDEGEERNRGNFPPRFSGRQFPNYSSELNVNALELEDSALYLCASTPQTGLGEAFFGQGTRLTVV.

For the CDR3, the DNA is TGTGCCAGCAGCTTGAACCCACCTAGCGGGGTCCAAGAGACCCAGTACTTC. It encodes CASSLNPPSGVQETQYF. The chain employs TRBV7-6 and TRBJ2-5; 9 nucleotides match TRBD2. The trim removed 3 bases at V and 1 base at J, leaving 9 bases unmatched. Looked up from germline, CDR1 is SGHVS and CDR2 is FNYEAQ. This CDR3 spans 17 amino acids.

This sequence joins TRBV5-5 and TRBJ1-6, with no clear D. This CDR3 region has 14 residues. Trimming took 0 bases from V and 10 from J, leaving 11 bases between them. Germline V CDR1 and CDR2: SGHKS, YYEKEE (reference sequence). CDR3 region: CASSLDEGKSPLHF. The DNA for the CDR3 is TGTGCCAGCAGCTTGGATGAGGGAAAATCACCCCTCCACTTT.